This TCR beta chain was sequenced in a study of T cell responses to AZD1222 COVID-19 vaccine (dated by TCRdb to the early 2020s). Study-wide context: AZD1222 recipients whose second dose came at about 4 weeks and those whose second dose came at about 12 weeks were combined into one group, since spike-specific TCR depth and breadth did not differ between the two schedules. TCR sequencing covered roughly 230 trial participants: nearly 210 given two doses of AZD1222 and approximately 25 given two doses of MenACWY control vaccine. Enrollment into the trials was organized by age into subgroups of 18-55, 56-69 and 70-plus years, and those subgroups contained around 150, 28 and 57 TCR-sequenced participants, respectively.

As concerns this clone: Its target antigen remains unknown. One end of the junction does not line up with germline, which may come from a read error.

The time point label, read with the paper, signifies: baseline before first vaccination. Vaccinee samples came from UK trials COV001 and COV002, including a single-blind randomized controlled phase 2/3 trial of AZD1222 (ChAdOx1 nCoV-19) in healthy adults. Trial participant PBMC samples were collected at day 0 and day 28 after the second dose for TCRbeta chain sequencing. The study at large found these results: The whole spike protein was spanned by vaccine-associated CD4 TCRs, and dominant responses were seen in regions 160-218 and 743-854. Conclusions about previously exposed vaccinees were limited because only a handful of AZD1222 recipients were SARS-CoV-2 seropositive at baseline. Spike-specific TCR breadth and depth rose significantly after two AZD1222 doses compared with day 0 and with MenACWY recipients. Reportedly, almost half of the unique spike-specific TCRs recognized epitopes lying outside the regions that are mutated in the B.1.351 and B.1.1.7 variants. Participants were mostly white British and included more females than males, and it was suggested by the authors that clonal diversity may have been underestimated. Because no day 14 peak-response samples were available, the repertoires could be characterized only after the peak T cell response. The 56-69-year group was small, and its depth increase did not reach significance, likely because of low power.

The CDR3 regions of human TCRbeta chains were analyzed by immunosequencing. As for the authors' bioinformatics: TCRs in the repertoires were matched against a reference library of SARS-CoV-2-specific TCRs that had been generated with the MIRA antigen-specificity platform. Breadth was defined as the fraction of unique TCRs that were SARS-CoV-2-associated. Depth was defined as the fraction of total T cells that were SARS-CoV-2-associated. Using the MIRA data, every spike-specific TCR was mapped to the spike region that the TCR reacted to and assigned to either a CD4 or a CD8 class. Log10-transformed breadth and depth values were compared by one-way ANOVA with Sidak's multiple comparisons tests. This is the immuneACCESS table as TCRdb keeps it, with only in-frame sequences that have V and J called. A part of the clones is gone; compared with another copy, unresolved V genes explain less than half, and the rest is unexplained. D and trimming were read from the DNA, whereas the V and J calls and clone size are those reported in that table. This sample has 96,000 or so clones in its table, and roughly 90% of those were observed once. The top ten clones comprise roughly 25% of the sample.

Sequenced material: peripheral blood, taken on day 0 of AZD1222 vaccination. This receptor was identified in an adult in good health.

The sequenced DNA is TGTGCTAGCAGCATAGGGGACCGGGAATCGGCCTACGAGCAGTACTTC. Translation gives CASSIGDRESAYEQYF. This sequence uses TRBV7-7 and TRBJ2-7; the D element might be TRBD1 or TRBD2, as each aligns at 5 bases. In the germline V gene (reference sequence), CDR1 corresponds to SSHAT and CDR2 to FNYEAQ. The CDR3 spans 16 residues, from the cysteine through the phenylalanine. This entry keeps only the CDR3 DNA: 48 bases, framed from base 1.